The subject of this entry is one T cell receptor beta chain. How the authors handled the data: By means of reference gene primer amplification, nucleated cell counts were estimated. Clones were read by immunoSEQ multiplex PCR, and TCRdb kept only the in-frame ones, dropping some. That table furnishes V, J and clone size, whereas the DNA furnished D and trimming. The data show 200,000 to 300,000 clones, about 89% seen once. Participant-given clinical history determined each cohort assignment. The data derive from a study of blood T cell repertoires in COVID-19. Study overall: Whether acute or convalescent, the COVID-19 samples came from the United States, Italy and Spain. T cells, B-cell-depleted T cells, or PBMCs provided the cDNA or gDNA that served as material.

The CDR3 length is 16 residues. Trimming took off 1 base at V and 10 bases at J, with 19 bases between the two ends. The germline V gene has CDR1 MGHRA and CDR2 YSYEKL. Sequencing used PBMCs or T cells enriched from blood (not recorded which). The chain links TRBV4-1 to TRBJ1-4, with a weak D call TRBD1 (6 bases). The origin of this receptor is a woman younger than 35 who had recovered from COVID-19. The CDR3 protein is CASSQGQRAIGGKLFF. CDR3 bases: TGCGCCAGCAGCCAAGGACAAAGGGCCATAGGGGGAAAACTGTTTTTT.